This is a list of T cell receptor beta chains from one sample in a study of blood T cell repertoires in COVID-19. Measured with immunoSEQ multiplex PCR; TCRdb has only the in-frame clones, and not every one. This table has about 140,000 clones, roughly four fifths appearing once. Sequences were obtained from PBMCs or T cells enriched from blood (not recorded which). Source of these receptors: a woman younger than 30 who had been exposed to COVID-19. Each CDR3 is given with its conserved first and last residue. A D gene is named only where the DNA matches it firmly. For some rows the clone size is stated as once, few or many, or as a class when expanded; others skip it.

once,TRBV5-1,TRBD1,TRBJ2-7,TGCGCCAGCGGAGGGACAGGGGGTTCCTACGAGCAGTACTTC,CASGGTGGSYEQYF
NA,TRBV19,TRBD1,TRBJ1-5,TGTGCCAGTAGTATGACAGGGAGCAATCAGCCCCAGCATTTT,CASSMTGSNQPQHF
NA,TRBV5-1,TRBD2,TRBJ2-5,TGCGCCAGCAGCCCGACGGGAGGGACCCAGTACTTC,CASSPTGGTQYF
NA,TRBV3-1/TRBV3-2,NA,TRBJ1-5,TGTGCCAGCAGCCAAGATGGGGGAGGGTCGGGCAATCAGCCCCAGCATTTT,CASSQDGGGSGNQPQHF
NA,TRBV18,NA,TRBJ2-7,TGTGCCAGCTCATTGCGGGTAGATACCTACGAGCAGTACTTC,CASSLRVDTYEQYF
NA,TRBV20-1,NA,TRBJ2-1,TGCAGTGCTAGTCGGGGGGCGAGGAGGGATGAGCAGTTCTTC,CSASRGARRDEQFF
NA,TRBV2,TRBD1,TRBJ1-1,TGTGCCAGCAGTGATGGACAGGGGGATGGAACTGAAGCTTTCTTT,CASSDGQGDGTEAFF
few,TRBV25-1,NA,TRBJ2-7,TGTGCCAGCATTAGACAGGACTACGAGCAGTACTTC,CASIRQDYEQYF
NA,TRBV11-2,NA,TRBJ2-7,TGTGCCAGCAGCTACTTGGTGGCCGGGTCCCATTCGTACTTC,CASSYLVAGSHSYF
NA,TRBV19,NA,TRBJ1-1,TGTGCCAGTAGTAAGGACAGATTGAACACTGAAGCTTTCTTT,CASSKDRLNTEAFF
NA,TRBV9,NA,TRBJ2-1,TGTGCCAGCAGCGGAACCATGGGACTCGGTGACAATGAGCAGTTCTTC,CASSGTMGLGDNEQFF
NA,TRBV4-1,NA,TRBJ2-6,TGCGCCAGCAGCCAAGATAATACAGGGTCTGGGGCCAACGTCCTGACTTTC,CASSQDNTGSGANVLTF
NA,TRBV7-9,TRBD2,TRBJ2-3,TGTGCCAGCAGCCTCGGACTAGCGGGAGTAGGAACAGATACGCAGTATTTT,CASSLGLAGVGTDTQYF
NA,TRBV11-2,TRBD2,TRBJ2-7,TGTGCCAGCAGTCTGGAGAGTAGCGGGAGGTTGTACTTC,CASSLESSGRLYF
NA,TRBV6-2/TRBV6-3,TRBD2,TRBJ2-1,TGTGCCAGCAGTTTGGGGACTAGCGGGAAGATACATAGCTCCTACAATGAGCAGTTCTTC,CASSLGTSGKIHSSYNEQFF
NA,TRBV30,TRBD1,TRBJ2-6,TGTGCCTGGAGTATAACAGGGGCAGGCTCTGGGGCCAACGTCCTGACTTTC,CAWSITGAGSGANVLTF
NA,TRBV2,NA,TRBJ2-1,TGTGCCAGCAGCGCGTACTACAATGAGCAGTTCTTC,CASSAYYNEQFF